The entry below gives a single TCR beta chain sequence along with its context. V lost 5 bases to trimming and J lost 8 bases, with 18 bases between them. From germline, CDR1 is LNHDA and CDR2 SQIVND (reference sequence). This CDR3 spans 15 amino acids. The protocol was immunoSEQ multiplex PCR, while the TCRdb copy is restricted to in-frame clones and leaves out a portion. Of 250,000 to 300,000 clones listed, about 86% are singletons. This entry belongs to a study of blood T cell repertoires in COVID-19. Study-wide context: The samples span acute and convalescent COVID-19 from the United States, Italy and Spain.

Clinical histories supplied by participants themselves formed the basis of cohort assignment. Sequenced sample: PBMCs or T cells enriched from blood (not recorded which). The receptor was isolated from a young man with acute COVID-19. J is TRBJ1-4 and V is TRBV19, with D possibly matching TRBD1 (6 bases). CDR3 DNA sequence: TGTGCCAGTAGTGCCCTTGGGGGGGCCGGCGAAAAACTGTTTTTT. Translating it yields CASSALGGAGEKLFF.